The 20 T cell receptor beta chains presented below share a single source sample, sequenced in a study of blood T cell repertoires in COVID-19. Method: immunoSEQ multiplex PCR; TCRdb's copy keeps in-frame clones and lacks some. Among 200,000 to 250,000 clones listed, 75% to 85% were seen once. The sequenced sample consisted of PBMCs or T cells enriched from blood (not recorded which). These TCRs come from a man aged 30-40 years with acute COVID-19.

The chain is built from TRBV2 and TRBJ2-1, with 9 bases fitting TRBD2. The CDR3 has 15 residues. Germline V gene lookup returns CDR1 SNHLY and CDR2 FYNNEI. J gave up 4 bases and V 8 bases, and 9 bases lay outside the gene matches. CDR3 in DNA: TGTGCCAGCTCGACTAGCGGATCACCTTACAATGAGCAGTTCTTC. This codes for CASSTSGSPYNEQFF.

This rearrangement joins TRBV5-1 to TRBJ2-2; weak D call: TRBD1 (6 bases). This CDR3 has 14 amino acids. Germline assignment: CDR1 SGHRS and CDR2 YFSETQ. V lost 4 bases, J lost 4 bases, and 11 bases lay in between. Here the CDR3 reads CASSPGTPTGELFF. In DNA, the CDR3 is TGCGCCAGCAGCCCCGGGACACCCACCGGGGAGCTGTTTTTT.

This clone came up once. The rearrangement links TRBV24-1 to TRBJ2-3, with D possibly TRBD2 on 7 matching bases. Germline V gives CDR1 KGHDR, CDR2 SFDVKD. The CDR3 spans 15 residues. V gave up 2 bases and J gave up 7 bases, with 15 bases separating them. CDR3 sequence: CATSDWGGPPYTQYF. The CDR3 bases are TGTGCCACCAGTGATTGGGGGGGCCCTCCGTATACGCAGTATTTT.

This chain links TRBV2 with TRBJ1-4; D remains unclear. Trimming took 7 bases from V and 4 from J, leaving 4 bases between them. The CDR3 is made up of 11 amino acids. In germline, CDR1 is SNHLY, CDR2 FYNNEI. CDR3 residues: CASTLNEKLFF. Here the CDR3 DNA reads TGTGCCAGCACCCTTAATGAAAAACTGTTTTTT.

This clone was seen only once. The V and J genes are TRBV4-2 and TRBJ2-3; 8 bases agree with TRBD2. The CDR3 is 14 amino acids. The V and J ends lost 2 bases and 6 bases, in that order; junction bases with no gene match: 4. In germline, CDR1 is LGHNA, CDR2 YNFKEQ. The CDR3 reads CASSQRGGLDTQYF. The CDR3, as DNA: TGTGCCAGCAGCCAACGGGGGGGCCTGGATACGCAGTATTTT.

The chain recombines TRBV9 with TRBJ2-7, with 8 bases lining up with TRBD2. CDR3 length: 14 amino acids. The V and J ends lost 0 bases and 5 bases, in that order; junction bases with no gene match: 4. Germline V CDR1 and CDR2: SGDLS, YYNGEE. As DNA, the CDR3 is TGTGCCAGCAGCGTAGCGGGGGGGCGGGACGAGCAGTACTTC. Translated: CASSVAGGRDEQYF.

The CDR3, as DNA: TGTGCCAGCAGCTTAGATCCATCGGGGTTGAATTCACCCCTCCACTTT. Translation gives CASSLDPSGLNSPLHF. The chain has TRBV11-2 and TRBJ1-6; D is unresolved. Trimming removed 0 bases at V and 7 bases at J, with 13 bases between. CDR3 length: 16 residues. The germline V gene has CDR1 SGHAT and CDR2 FQNNGV.

The J gene is TRBJ1-4, the V gene TRBV9; D not resolved. The CDR3 is 16 residues long. Per germline, CDR1 SGDLS and CDR2 YYNGEE. V shed 0 bases and J shed 3 bases, with 12 bases lying between them. DNA for the CDR3: TGTGCCAGCAGCGTAGGAACGGCGGCTCCTAATGAAAAACTGTTTTTT. It codes for CASSVGTAAPNEKLFF.

This clone was counted once. J is TRBJ2-3 and V is TRBV11-2; TRBD2 matches at 8 bases. The CDR3 covers 16 residues. The germline V gene has CDR1 SGHAT and CDR2 FQNNGV. The ends lost 4 bases at V and 4 bases at J; junction bases unmatched: 10. Written as DNA, the CDR3 is TGTGCCAGCAGCTCCCTTTCGGGGGGGCGGCCAGATACGCAGTATTTT. This translates into CASSSLSGGRPDTQYF.

This chain connects TRBV7-3 to TRBJ2-1, with TRBD2 matching over 8 bases. V dropped 5 bases and J dropped 7; count of bases not matched to a gene: 7. From germline, CDR1 is SGHTA and CDR2 FQGTGA. This CDR3 has 14 amino acids. CDR3 protein: CASSPGGVPNEQFF. The CDR3 region has the DNA TGTGCCAGCAGCCCCGGGGGGGTCCCAAATGAGCAGTTCTTC.

This chain connects TRBV24-1 to TRBJ2-5; the match to TRBD1 covers 12 bases. CDR3 length: 16 residues. Germline assignment: CDR1 KGHDR and CDR2 SFDVKD. Trimming removed 7 bases from V and 5 bases from J; junction bases left unmatched: 10. The CDR3 sequence is CATSDPGQGAGETQYF. The CDR3 DNA reads as TGTGCCACCAGCGACCCGGGACAGGGGGCCGGGGAGACCCAGTACTTC.

The chain combines TRBV29-1 with TRBJ1-2; D call uncertain. Germline assignment: CDR1 SQVTM and CDR2 ANQGSEA. Trimming cost V 4 bases and J 0 bases, with 12 bases left between them. The CDR3 spans 14 residues. The CDR3 DNA reads as TGCAGCGTTGTGGAGGATAGCGCTAACTATGGCTACACCTTC. Protein: CSVVEDSANYGYTF.

On this clone: In the same sample, other DNA sequences code for this CDR3. The chain joins TRBV19 to TRBJ2-7; a weak D match, TRBD2 (5 bases). The V end was cut by 6 bases, the J end by 0 bases, with 12 bases between. The CDR3 covers 14 residues. The germline V gene has CDR1 LNHDA and CDR2 SQIVND (reference sequence). The CDR3 region has the DNA TGTGCCAGTAGCCGGACGGGAAGCTCCTACGAGCAGTACTTC. It specifies CASSRTGSSYEQYF.

The J gene is TRBJ2-2, the V gene TRBV6-5, with TRBD1 identical over 7 bases. Germline CDR1 reads MNHEY; CDR2 reads SVGAGI. The trim removed 6 bases at V and 2 bases at J, leaving 6 bases unmatched. The CDR3 extends over 15 amino acids. The CDR3 is CASSRGTANTGELFF. CDR3 nucleotide sequence: TGTGCCAGCAGCAGAGGGACAGCTAACACCGGGGAGCTGTTTTTT.

Details on this clone: Other DNA sequences in this sample translate to the same CDR3. V and J are TRBV9 and TRBJ1-3; TRBD1 agrees at 9 bases. After removal of 5 bases from V and 0 bases from J, the junction contained 3 bases not matched to a gene. The CDR3 has 15 amino acids. Germline CDR1 SGDLS, CDR2 YYNGEE. The CDR3 nucleotides read TGTGCCAGCAGTGTGGGACAGGGCTCTGGAAACACCATATATTTT. Encoded protein: CASSVGQGSGNTIYF.

V gene TRBV3-1 (or the pseudogene TRBV3-2) combines with J gene TRBJ2-2; D is unclear. V lost 0 bases and J lost 1, with 6 bases in between. The V gene's germline CDR1 is LGHDT and CDR2 YNNKEL (reference sequence). The length of the CDR3 is 15 residues. The CDR3 loop reads CASSQERRNTGELFF. Here the CDR3 DNA reads TGTGCCAGCAGCCAAGAGCGGCGGAACACCGGGGAGCTGTTTTTT.

The chain employs TRBV3-1 (or the pseudogene TRBV3-2) and TRBJ2-1; a weak D match, TRBD1 (5 bases). Germline V CDR1 and CDR2: LGHDT, YNNKEL (reference sequence). The CDR3 is 13 residues long. Trimming pared 2 bases from V and 5 bases from J, leaving 7 bases between. The CDR3 DNA is TGTGCCAGCAGCCAAAGGGGCCACAATGAGCAGTTCTTC. Its protein is CASSQRGHNEQFF.

This clone has a single count. The chain recombines TRBV5-1 with TRBJ2-5; TRBD2 aligns across 7 bases. The CDR3 runs to 15 residues. CDR1 is SGHRS, CDR2 YFSETQ, per germline. The V gene end was trimmed by 2 bases and the J gene end by 8 bases; junction bases not matched to a gene: 12. The CDR3, as DNA: TGCGCCAGCAGCTTAGGGACCGGGGGGTTGGCAACCCAGTACTTC. Translating gives CASSLGTGGLATQYF. Supplemented by reference TRBV5-1 and TRBJ2-5, the full variable domain reads KAGVTQTPRYLIKTRGQQVTLSCSPISGHRSVSWYQQTPGQGLQFLFEYFSETQRNKGNFPGRFSGRQFSNSRSEMNVSTLELGDSALYLCASSLGTGGLATQYFGPGTRLLVL.

This clone was observed a few times. V usage is TRBV5-1 and J usage is TRBJ2-2; no reliable D call. Germline values: CDR1 SGHRS, CDR2 YFSETQ. This CDR3 is built from 12 residues. Trimming took 1 base from V and 8 from J, leaving 6 bases between them. The CDR3 DNA reads as TGCGCCAGCAGCTTGTCCCAGGGGGAGCTGTTTTTT. Protein product: CASSLSQGELFF.

This chain uses TRBV9 with TRBJ2-7, with TRBD2 matching 11 bases. This CDR3 has 14 residues. In germline, CDR1 is SGDLS, CDR2 YYNGEE. V was pared by 3 bases and J by 7 bases, with 6 bases of the junction left unmatched. The CDR3, as DNA: TGTGCCAGCAGCGCACTAGCGGGGGCGGGAGAGCAGTACTTC. This gives the protein CASSALAGAGEQYF.